These 18 T cell receptor beta chains came from one sample sequenced in a study of Graves' ophthalmopathy and Graves' hyperthyroidism. Scientists amplified the TCR beta CDR3 regions from RNA transcripts. Second-round multiplex PCR came after a first-round RT-PCR that employed HTBI primers. TCRdb called the multiplex PCR reads again in MiXCR, with one record for every CDR3 protein. The sample holds about 500,000 distinct CDR3 sequences, over 13% seen once. The sequencing input was blood. Receptors were obtained from a woman aged 25 to 39 with Graves' ophthalmopathy.

Many counts were recorded for this clonotype. This chain uses TRBV6-1 with TRBJ2-5; 10 nucleotides align to TRBD1. J gave up 5 bases and V 3 bases, and 12 bases lay outside the gene matches. Germline loops: CDR1 MNHNS, CDR2 SASEGT. CDR3 size: 17 residues. CDR3 amino acids: CASSDDRRDRGEETQYF. Written as DNA, the CDR3 is TGTGCCAGCAGTGACGACCGGCGGGACAGGGGTGAGGAGACCCAGTACTTC.

This clonotype has a handful of counts. The chain uses TRBV28 and TRBJ1-6; a possible D gene is TRBD1 (6 bases). The CDR3 length is 13 residues. Trimming removed 9 bases at V and 8 bases at J, with 14 bases between. Germline values: CDR1 MDHEN, CDR2 SYDVKM. CDR3 DNA sequence: TGTGCCAGTCAGGGGCCACTTGATTCACCCCTCCACTTT. Its translation is CASQGPLDSPLHF.

This chain links TRBV28 with TRBJ1-6; D remains unclear. Germline-derived CDR1 and CDR2 are MDHEN and SYDVKM. Trimming pared 3 bases from V and 14 bases from J, leaving 17 bases between. This CDR3 region has 14 residues. The CDR3 DNA is TGTGCCAGCAGTTTTTCCGCAGGTTTTCCCACCCTCCACTTT. It is translated as CASSFSAGFPTLHF. Full variable domain (rest looked up from reference TRBV28 and TRBJ1-6): DVKVTQSSRYLVKRTGEKVFLECVQDMDHENMFWYRQDPGLGLRLIYFSYDVKMKEKGDIPEGYSVSREKKERFSLILESASTNQTSMYLCASSFSAGFPTLHFGNGTRLTVT.

In this sample, this clonotype turned up many times. The chain carries TRBV27 and TRBJ2-7; 10 nucleotides match TRBD2. V was clipped by 5 bases and J by 4 bases; unmatched bases: 8. CDR1 is MNHEY, CDR2 SMNVEV, per germline (reference sequence). There are 15 residues in the CDR3. CDR3 nucleotide sequence: TGTGCCAGCAGTCTCGTGGGACTAGCGATATACGAGCAGTACTTC. Residues: CASSLVGLAIYEQYF.

As regards this clonotype: At one of its ends the junction is not consistent with the germline gene, which may arise from a read error. The chain links TRBV20-1 to TRBJ2-5; D gene uncertain. The CDR3 sequence is 11 residues long. CDR1 is DFQATT, CDR2 SNEGSKA, per germline (reference sequence). CDR3 sequence: CSAVLAETQYF. CDR3 nucleotides: TGTAGTGCTGTACTCGCAGAGACCCAGTACTTC.

In its sample, this clonotype was seen many times. The CDR3 coding sequence is TGTGCCAGTACCCATACAGGCGCGAATTCACCCCTCCACTTT. Protein: CASTHTGANSPLHF. The gene calls are TRBV19 and TRBJ1-6, with TRBD1 as a possible D gene (5 bases). Germline V gene sequence: CDR1 LNHDA, CDR2 SQIVND (reference sequence). The germline V and J ends were trimmed by 7 bases and 7 bases, with 14 bases remaining between them. This CDR3 region has 14 residues.

The chain joins TRBV29-1 to TRBJ1-1, with 8 positions matching TRBD1. Trimming cost V 7 bases and J 3 bases; bases outside gene matches: 16. This CDR3 contains 16 residues. The germline V gene encodes CDR1 SQVTM and CDR2 ANQGSEA. CDR3 sequence reads: CSDHRPGTGRYTEAFF. The DNA of the CDR3 is TGCAGCGACCATCGTCCCGGGACAGGAAGATACACTGAAGCTTTCTTT.

V and J are TRBV11-2 and TRBJ1-5; D gene ambiguous. CDR3 size: 16 residues. Germline lookup yields CDR1 SGHAT and CDR2 FQNNGV. V lost 4 bases to trimming and J lost 2 bases, with 15 bases between them. The DNA for the CDR3 is TGTGCCAGCAGCTCGCTTTCGGCAGGTCGCAATCAGCCCCAGCATTTT. This translates into CASSSLSAGRNQPQHF.

There are many counts of this clonotype. The rearrangement links TRBV7-8 to TRBJ2-7; D is perhaps TRBD1 (5 bases). The CDR3 runs to 14 residues. CDR1 SGHVS and CDR2 FQNEAQ come from the germline V gene. V was shortened by 1 base and J by 6 bases, with 13 bases between the two germline ends. CDR3 nucleotide sequence: TGTGCCAGCAGCTTAGAGGGGCCGATCGGCGAGCAGTACTTC. Its translation: CASSLEGPIGEQYF.

This clonotype was detected many times. The chain couples TRBV5-1 to TRBJ1-2; 7 bases fit TRBD1. Germline values: CDR1 SGHRS, CDR2 YFSETQ. After removal of 0 bases from V and 0 bases from J, the junction contained 5 bases not matched to a gene. CDR3 length: 16 amino acids. The CDR3 sequence is CASSLAKTGTNYGYTF. CDR3 coding DNA: TGCGCCAGCAGCTTGGCGAAGACAGGGACTAACTATGGCTACACCTTC.

This clonotype appeared many times. In DNA form, the CDR3 reads TGTGCTAGTGGTTTTGGTAGATCGCCAAACGCAGCTTTCTTT. This encodes CASGFGRSPNAAFF. V and J are TRBV12-5 and TRBJ1-1; D is unresolved. V was trimmed by 3 bases and J by 10 bases, leaving 18 bases between them. The CDR3 has 14 residues. Germline V gene sequence: CDR1 LGHNT, CDR2 FRNRAP.

This clonotype appeared many times. The rearrangement joins TRBV7-9 to TRBJ2-2; no clear D. This CDR3 contains 15 residues. From germline, CDR1 is SEHNR and CDR2 FQNEAQ (reference sequence). V dropped 2 bases and J dropped 2 bases, with 9 bases sitting between them. The CDR3 nucleotides are TGTGCCAGCAGCTTATCCAGCCTCAACACCGGGGAGCTGTTTTTT. It encodes CASSLSSLNTGELFF.

This clonotype was counted a few times. The chain couples TRBV6-1 to TRBJ1-2; weak D call: TRBD1 (6 bases). This CDR3 spans 13 amino acids. CDR1 and CDR2 (germline): MNHNS, SASEGT. With 4 bases removed from V and 7 bases from J, the gap between germline ends came to 13 bases. This CDR3 reads CASSASGAPGYTF. In DNA, the CDR3 is TGTGCCAGCAGTGCCTCGGGGGCCCCTGGCTACACCTTC.

Regarding this clonotype: This clone may be a read error of a much larger clone one base away. The chain recombines TRBV4-2 with TRBJ1-6; no clear D. The germline V gene encodes CDR1 LGHNA and CDR2 YNFKEQ. The CDR3 length is 15 residues. V lost 1 base and J lost 15, with 19 bases in between. This chain's CDR3 is CASSQGDPSGALLHF. DNA for the CDR3: TGTGCCAGCAGCCAAGGAGACCCGTCAGGTGCACTCCTCCACTTT.

This clonotype has at least ten counts. V gene TRBV12-3 or TRBV12-4 combines with J gene TRBJ2-2, with a weak D call TRBD2 (6 bases). V lost 6 bases and J lost 0, with 17 bases in between. The CDR3 totals 17 residues. CDR3 DNA sequence: TGTGCCAGCAGCAGATATGGGGAGGTTACGAACACCGGGGAGCTGTTTTTT. This codes for CASSRYGEVTNTGELFF.

V gene TRBV20-1 combines with J gene TRBJ2-7, with 9 bases that match TRBD1. V was clipped by 0 bases and J by 3 bases; unmatched bases: 6. Germline CDR1 is DFQATT and CDR2 is SNEGSKA (reference sequence). This CDR3 is 15 amino acids long. CDR3 sequence: CSARDRQGGSYEQYF. The CDR3 DNA sequence: TGCAGTGCTAGAGACCGACAGGGGGGAAGCTACGAGCAGTACTTC.

Ten or more counts support this clonotype. The chain links TRBV7-9 to TRBJ1-5, with D possibly TRBD1 on 6 matching bases. Trimming stripped 4 bases from V and 7 bases from J, with 14 bases between. Germline V lookup: CDR1 SEHNR, CDR2 FQNEAQ (reference sequence). CDR3 length equals 14 residues. CDR3 DNA: TGTGCCAGCAGCTCATCCCCAGGGGACCAGCCCCAGCATTTT. Translating it yields CASSSSPGDQPQHF.

The chain recombines TRBV7-2 with TRBJ1-3; D may be TRBD1 (6 bases). Germline V gene sequence: CDR1 SGHTA, CDR2 FQGNSA. The V end was cut by 3 bases, the J end by 2 bases, with 11 bases between. The CDR3 contains 15 residues. CDR3 DNA sequence: TGTGCCAGCAGCTTTCGTGGGGGCGCTGGAAACACCATATATTTT. It codes for CASSFRGGAGNTIYF.